This T cell receptor (beta chain) originates from a study of T cell changes during pregnancy in multiple sclerosis. V shed 3 bases, J shed 1 base, and the junction held 6 bases outside the gene matches. CDR1 is WNHNN and CDR2 is SYGVQD in the germline V gene (reference sequence). This CDR3 is built from 15 residues. Sequencing used immunoSEQ multiplex PCR; TCRdb keeps in-frame clones, though not all of them. The sample has approximately 63,000 clones; over 80% are singletons. The material sequenced was peripheral blood, taken in the third trimester of pregnancy. The chain joins TRBV10-1 to TRBJ2-7; 7 nucleotides agree with TRBD1. The sequence derives from a female donor in good health, enrolled as a control in a pregnancy study. The CDR3 DNA sequence: TGCGCCAGCAGTGAATCACGACAGGGATCCTACGAGCAGTACTTC. Protein sequence: CASSESRQGSYEQYF.